Listed here is a single TCR beta chain. Its specificity is unknown. These data come from a study of cytomegalovirus exposure and HLA in healthy donors. CDR1 is SGHAT, CDR2 FQNNGV, per germline. The length of the CDR3 is 15 residues. Study-wide findings and caveats: V- and J-gene trimming in TCR beta was tied to a missense DCLRE1C variant by an analysis performed later.

13 Jbeta primers and 60 Vbeta primers were used for the PCR. Libraries were prepared by immunoSEQ multiplex PCR; TCRdb keeps only in-frame clonotypes and omits some of them. The sample yields about 150,000 clones, 75% seen once. The receptor's source is a young man in good health and CMV-seronegative. The sequencing input was PBMCs. The chain links TRBV11-2 to TRBJ2-5, with TRBD2 matching over 8 bases. The J call may be in error: the DNA end matches TRBJ2-7 better. The CDR3 DNA reads TGTGCCAGCAGCTCGGTCGGGGGGGACTCCTACGAGCAGTACTTC. Translation gives CASSSVGGDSYEQYF.